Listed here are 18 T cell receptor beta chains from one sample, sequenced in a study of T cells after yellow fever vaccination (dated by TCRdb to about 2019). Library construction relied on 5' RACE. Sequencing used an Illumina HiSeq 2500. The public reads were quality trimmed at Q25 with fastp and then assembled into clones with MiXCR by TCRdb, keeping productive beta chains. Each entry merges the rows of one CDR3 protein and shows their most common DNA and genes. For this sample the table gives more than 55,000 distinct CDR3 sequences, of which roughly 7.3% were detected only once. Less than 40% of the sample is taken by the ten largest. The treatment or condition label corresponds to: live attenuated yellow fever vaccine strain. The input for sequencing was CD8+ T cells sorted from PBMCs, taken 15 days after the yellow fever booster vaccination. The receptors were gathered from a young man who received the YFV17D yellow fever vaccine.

The CDR3 protein is CASSLPALSTDTQYF. CDR3 nucleotides: TGTGCCAGCAGCTTACCGGCACTAAGCACAGATACGCAGTATTTT. The rearrangement joins TRBV7-9 to TRBJ2-3; D not resolved. The germline V gene encodes CDR1 SEHNR and CDR2 FQNEAQ (reference sequence). The CDR3 has 15 residues. Trimming pared 2 bases from V and 0 bases from J, leaving 9 bases between.

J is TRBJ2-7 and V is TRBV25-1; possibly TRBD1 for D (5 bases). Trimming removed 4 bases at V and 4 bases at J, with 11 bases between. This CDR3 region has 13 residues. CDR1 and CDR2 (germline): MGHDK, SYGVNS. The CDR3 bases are TGTGCCAGCAGTGTTGGGCCAGGGTACGAGCAGTACTTC. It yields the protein CASSVGPGYEQYF.

The CDR3 sequence is CASSPTSGRIYEQYF. Here the CDR3 DNA reads TGTGCCAGCAGTCCCACTAGCGGGAGGATCTACGAGCAGTACTTC. The chain recombines TRBV12-3 or TRBV12-4 with TRBJ2-7; 12 bases map to TRBD2. CDR3 length: 15 amino acids. The V and J ends lost 5 bases and 3 bases, in that order; junction bases with no gene match: 5.

The CDR3 nucleotides read TGCAGTGCTAGAGATCGGAAAACAGGGTATCGGGTGAACACTGAAGCTTTCTTT. Translated, it gives CSARDRKTGYRVNTEAFF. This rearrangement joins TRBV20-1 to TRBJ1-1; tentative D call: TRBD1 (6 bases). There are 18 residues in the CDR3. Germline CDR1 DFQATT, CDR2 SNEGSKA (reference sequence). V lost 0 bases and J 0 bases, leaving 20 bases between the germline ends.

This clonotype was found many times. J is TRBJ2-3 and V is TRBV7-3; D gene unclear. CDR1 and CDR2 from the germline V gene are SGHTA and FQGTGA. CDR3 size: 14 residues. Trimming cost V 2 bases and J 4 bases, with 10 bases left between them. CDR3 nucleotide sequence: TGTGCCAGCAGCTTAGACTTTTCAGCAGATACGCAGTATTTT. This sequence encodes CASSLDFSADTQYF. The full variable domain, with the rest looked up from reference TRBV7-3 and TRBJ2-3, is GAGVSQTPSNKVTEKGKYVELRCDPISGHTALYWYRQSLGQGPEFLIYFQGTGAADDSGLPNDRFFAVRPEGSVSTLKIQRTERGDSAVYLCASSLDFSADTQYFGPGTRLTVL.

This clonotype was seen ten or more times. The CDR3 sequence is CASSLEEGSTDTQYF. For the CDR3, the DNA is TGTGCCAGCAGCTTAGAGGAAGGTAGCACAGATACGCAGTATTTT. The V gene is TRBV7-6, the J gene TRBJ2-3; D remains unclear. The CDR3 spans 15 residues. The V gene's germline CDR1 is SGHVS and CDR2 FNYEAQ. V was shortened by 1 base and J by 0 bases, with 8 bases between the two germline ends.

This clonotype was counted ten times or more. CDR3 sequence: CSVEEGVRGAFF. The CDR3 coding sequence is TGCAGCGTTGAGGAGGGGGTCAGGGGAGCTTTCTTT. The V call is TRBV29-1, the J call TRBJ1-1; D possibly corresponds to TRBD1 (6 bases). The CDR3 is 12 amino acids. The germline V and J ends were trimmed by 3 bases and 10 bases, with 15 bases remaining between them. Germline V CDR1 and CDR2: SQVTM, ANQGSEA.

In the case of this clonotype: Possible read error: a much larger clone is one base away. The CDR3 protein is CVSSLARTETNYGYTF. CDR3 nucleotides: TGTGTCAGCAGCTTAGCGCGGACAGAGACTAACTATGGCTACACCTTC. V gene TRBV7-9 combines with J gene TRBJ1-2; perhaps TRBD1 as D (6 bases). The CDR3 has 16 residues. Germline V gives CDR1 SEHNR, CDR2 FQNEAQ (reference sequence).

CDR3 region: CASSPQRGAGTQYF. CDR3 coding DNA: TGCGCCAGCAGCCCCCAAAGGGGGGCGGGGACCCAGTACTTC. The V and J genes are TRBV4-1 and TRBJ2-5, with D perhaps given as TRBD1 or TRBD2 (6 bases each). Looked up from germline, CDR1 is MGHRA and CDR2 is YSYEKL. Trimming took 4 bases from V and 7 from J, leaving 16 bases between them. The CDR3 spans 14 residues.

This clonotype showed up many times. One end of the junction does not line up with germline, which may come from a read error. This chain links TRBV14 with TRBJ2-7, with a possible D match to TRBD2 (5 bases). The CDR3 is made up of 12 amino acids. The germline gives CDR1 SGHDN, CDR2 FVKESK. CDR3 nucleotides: TGTGCCAGCAGCCAAGATTCCCCGGGAAAAACATTC. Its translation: CASSQDSPGKTF.

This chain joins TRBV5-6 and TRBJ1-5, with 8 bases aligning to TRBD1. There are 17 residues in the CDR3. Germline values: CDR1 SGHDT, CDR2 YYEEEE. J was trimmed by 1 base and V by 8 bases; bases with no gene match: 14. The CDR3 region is CARGPGQGSLSNQPQHF. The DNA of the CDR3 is TGTGCCAGGGGCCCCGGACAGGGCAGTTTGAGCAATCAGCCCCAGCATTTT.

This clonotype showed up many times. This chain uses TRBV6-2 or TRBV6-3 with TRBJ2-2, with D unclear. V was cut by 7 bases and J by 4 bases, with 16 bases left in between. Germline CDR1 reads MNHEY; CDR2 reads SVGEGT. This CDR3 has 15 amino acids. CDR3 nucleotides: TGTGCCAGCAAGGAACCTAGTCAAACCACCGGGGAGCTGTTTTTT. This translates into CASKEPSQTTGELFF.

CDR3 DNA sequence: TGTGCCAGCAGTCCAGGGGATTTCAACTGGGATGGCTACACCTTC. This sequence encodes CASSPGDFNWDGYTF. V gene TRBV25-1 combines with J gene TRBJ1-2; D is perhaps TRBD1 (6 bases). Germline V gene data show CDR1 as MGHDK and CDR2 as SYGVNS. CDR3 length equals 15 residues. Between the trimmed V and J ends, which lost 5 bases and 6 bases, there was a span of 19 bases.

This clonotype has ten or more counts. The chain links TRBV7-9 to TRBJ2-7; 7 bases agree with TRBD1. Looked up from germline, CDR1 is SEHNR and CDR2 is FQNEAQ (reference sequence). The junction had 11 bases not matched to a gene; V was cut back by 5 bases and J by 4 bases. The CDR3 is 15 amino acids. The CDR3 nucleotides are TGTGCCAGCAGCCTAGGGACAGACAATTCTTACGAGCAGTACTTC. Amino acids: CASSLGTDNSYEQYF.

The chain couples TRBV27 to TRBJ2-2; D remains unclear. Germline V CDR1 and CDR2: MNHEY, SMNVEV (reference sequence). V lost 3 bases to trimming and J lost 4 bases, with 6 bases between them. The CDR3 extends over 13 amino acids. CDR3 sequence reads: CASSFWGTGELFF. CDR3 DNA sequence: TGTGCCAGCAGTTTTTGGGGCACCGGGGAGCTGTTTTTT.

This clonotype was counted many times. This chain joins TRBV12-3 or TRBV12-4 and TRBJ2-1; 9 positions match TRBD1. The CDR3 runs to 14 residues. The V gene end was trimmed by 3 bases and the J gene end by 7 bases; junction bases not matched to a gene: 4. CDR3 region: CASSFFGTGNEQFF. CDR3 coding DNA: TGTGCCAGCAGTTTTTTTGGGACAGGGAATGAGCAGTTCTTC.

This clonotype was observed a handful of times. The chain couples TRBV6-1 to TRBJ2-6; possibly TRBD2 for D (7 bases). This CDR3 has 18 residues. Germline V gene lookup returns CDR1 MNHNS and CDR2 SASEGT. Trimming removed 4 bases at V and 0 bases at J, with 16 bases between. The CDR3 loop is CASSVIGGVSSGANVLTF. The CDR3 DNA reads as TGTGCCAGCAGTGTCATAGGGGGGGTCAGCTCTGGGGCCAACGTCCTGACTTTC.

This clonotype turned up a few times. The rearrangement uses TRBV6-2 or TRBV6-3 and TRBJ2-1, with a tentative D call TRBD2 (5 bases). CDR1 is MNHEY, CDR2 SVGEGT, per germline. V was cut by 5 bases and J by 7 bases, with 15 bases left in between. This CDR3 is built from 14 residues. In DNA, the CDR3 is TGTGCCAGCAGTAAAACTAGTTTCAGGAATGAGCAGTTCTTC. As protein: CASSKTSFRNEQFF.